This T cell receptor (beta chain) is drawn from a study of blood T cell repertoires in COVID-19. Study background: PBMCs, B-cell-depleted T cells, or T cells were the source of the cDNA or gDNA that made up the material.

In the authors' workflow: The authors estimated nucleated cell counts from reference gene primer amplification. Profiling relied on immunoSEQ multiplex PCR, and the TCRdb table lists in-frame clones only, not all of them. D and trimming were read from the DNA, whereas the V and J calls and clone size are those reported in that table. The sample yields about 140,000 clones, approximately 80% seen once. This clone has only one observation. The trim removed 3 bases at V and 0 bases at J, leaving 6 bases unmatched. The CDR3 covers 15 residues. Germline CDR1 DFQATT, CDR2 SNEGSKA (reference sequence). The chain links TRBV20-1 to TRBJ2-3; 7 bases fit TRBD2. The sequencing input was peripheral blood. The receptor was isolated from a human donor in a cohort sampled during active COVID-19. The CDR3 reads CSASSSGTSTDTQYF. CDR3 sequence (DNA): TGCAGTGCTAGTTCTAGCGGCACTAGCACAGATACGCAGTATTTT.